A selection of T cell receptor beta chains follows, all from one sample in a study of CD8+ T cells in alopecia areata. Assay: immunoSEQ multiplex PCR; the TCRdb copy retains only in-frame clones and omits some. Seen here are fewer than 250,000 clones, about three fifths observed once, and the top ten hold less than 0.8%. The sequences come from CD4+ T cells sorted from blood, collected at week 4, from a patient treated with tofacitinib. The receptor source for this set is a human donor with alopecia areata. CDR3s include the opening cysteine and the closing phenylalanine or tryptophan. The D gene is left open where the match is weak. For some rows the clone size is stated as once, few or many, or as a class when expanded; others skip it.

j_call v_call clone_size d_call cdr3_aa cdr3_nt
TRBJ2-3 TRBV29-1 . . CSVLAGLHTDTQYF TGCAGCGTTCTGGCGGGGTTACACACAGATACGCAGTATTTT
TRBJ1-5 TRBV2 . TRBD1 CASSELGTGVQPQHF TGTGCCAGCAGTGAATTAGGGACAGGGGTTCAGCCCCAGCATTTT
TRBJ2-3 TRBV29-1 few TRBD1 CSVEDPQGGSTDTQYF TGCAGCGTTGAAGACCCACAGGGGGGTAGCACAGATACGCAGTATTTT
TRBJ2-1 TRBV18 . . CASSIEDEQFF TGTGCCAGCTCAATAGAAGATGAGCAGTTCTTC
TRBJ2-2 TRBV27 few TRBD2 CASSLRRGVTGELFF TGTGCCAGCAGTCTTCGGCGGGGGGTGACCGGGGAGCTGTTTTTT
TRBJ2-1 TRBV7-3 few TRBD2 CASSSKRTSGSNEQFF TGTGCCAGCAGCTCGAAGCGGACTAGCGGGAGCAATGAGCAGTTCTTC
TRBJ1-2 TRBV7-9 few . CASSLAHSDGYTF TGTGCCAGCAGCTTAGCGCACAGTGACGGCTACACCTTC
TRBJ2-7 TRBV5-1 once TRBD1 CASSRTGGSYEQYF TGCGCCAGCAGCAGGACAGGGGGTTCCTACGAGCAGTACTTC
TRBJ2-7 TRBV29-1 once . CSVQGQWREQYF TGCAGCGTTCAAGGACAGTGGCGCGAGCAGTACTTC
TRBJ2-3 TRBV29-1 . TRBD2 CSVVGGRRTDTQYF TGCAGCGTTGTGGGCGGGAGACGCACAGATACGCAGTATTTT
TRBJ2-3 TRBV5-1 . TRBD1 CASSLLSGTGPTDTQYF TGCGCCAGCAGCCTCCTTTCCGGGACAGGGCCCACAGATACGCAGTATTTT
TRBJ2-2 TRBV5-1 . . CASSLGVTGELFF TGCGCCAGCAGCTTGGGAGTGACCGGGGAGCTGTTTTTT